This passage covers 20 T cell receptor beta chains from one sample sequenced in a study of T cell responses to AZD1222 COVID-19 vaccine. Clones were sequenced by immunoSEQ multiplex PCR, and TCRdb holds only the in-frame ones, with some missing. The table includes about 100,000 clones, 80% to 90% detected once. Sequenced material: peripheral blood, taken on day 0 of AZD1222 vaccination. The source of these receptors is an adult in good health.

J is TRBJ2-5 and V is TRBV5-4; a weak D match, TRBD2 (7 bases). V lost 4 bases, J lost 2 bases, and 18 bases lay in between. The CDR3 spans 16 residues. CDR1 SGHNT and CDR2 YYREEE come from the germline V gene (reference sequence). CDR3 protein: CASSPKGGAGQETQYF. The CDR3 region has the DNA TGTGCCAGCAGCCCCAAGGGGGGGGCAGGACAAGAGACCCAGTACTTC.

The rearrangement links TRBV3-1 (or the pseudogene TRBV3-2) to TRBJ2-7; D gene uncertain. In germline, CDR1 is LGHDT, CDR2 YNNKEL (reference sequence). The CDR3 spans 14 residues. Trimming removed 3 bases from V and 2 bases from J, with 11 bases in between. The CDR3 nucleotides are TGTGCCAGCAGCCAGCCCGGACGGACCTACGAGCAGTACTTC. Its translation is CASSQPGRTYEQYF.

This chain uses TRBV3-1 (or the pseudogene TRBV3-2) with TRBJ2-7, with D perhaps matching TRBD1 or TRBD2 (6 bases each). V dropped 4 bases and J dropped 12 bases, with 19 bases sitting between them. CDR3 length: 13 residues. Germline V gene lookup returns CDR1 LGHDT and CDR2 YNNKEL (reference sequence). Written as DNA, the CDR3 is TGTGCCAGCAGCCCCAGGAACGGGGGCTCTCCGTACTTC. This encodes CASSPRNGGSPYF.

The chain has TRBV27 and TRBJ1-2; D is unclear. Germline V CDR1 and CDR2: MNHEY, SMNVEV (reference sequence). Trimming took 0 bases from V and 4 from J, leaving 9 bases between them. This CDR3 comprises 14 residues. The CDR3 DNA is TGTGCCAGCAGTTTATCGGCATACGCCTATGGCTACACCTTC. Its protein is CASSLSAYAYGYTF.

The chain has TRBV11-2 and TRBJ2-1; 7 bases are shared with TRBD1. This CDR3 has 16 amino acids. The V and J ends lost 5 bases and 0 bases, in that order; junction bases with no gene match: 7. The germline gives CDR1 SGHAT, CDR2 FQNNGV. CDR3 region: CASSVAWDSSYNEQFF. For the CDR3, the DNA is TGTGCCAGCAGCGTGGCTTGGGACAGCTCCTACAATGAGCAGTTCTTC. Together with reference TRBV11-2 and TRBJ2-1, the CDR3 gives the full variable domain: EAGVAQSPRYKIIEKRQSVAFWCNPISGHATLYWYQQILGQGPKLLIQFQNNGVVDDSQLPKDRFSAERLKGVDSTLKIQPAKLEDSAVYLCASSVAWDSSYNEQFFGPGTRLTVL.

The chain employs TRBV11-2 and TRBJ1-2, with D perhaps TRBD1 (5 bases). V was trimmed by 5 bases and J by 4 bases, leaving 14 bases between them. The CDR3 is 14 amino acids. The germline V gene encodes CDR1 SGHAT and CDR2 FQNNGV. The CDR3 region has the DNA TGTGCCAGCAGCCGTGCCAGAGGGACCTATGGCTACACCTTC. Its translation is CASSRARGTYGYTF. Full variable domain (missing parts from reference TRBV11-2 and TRBJ1-2): EAGVAQSPRYKIIEKRQSVAFWCNPISGHATLYWYQQILGQGPKLLIQFQNNGVVDDSQLPKDRFSAERLKGVDSTLKIQPAKLEDSAVYLCASSRARGTYGYTFGSGTRLTVV.

The rearrangement uses TRBV3-1 (or the pseudogene TRBV3-2) and TRBJ2-5, with a tentative D call TRBD2 (5 bases). CDR1 LGHDT and CDR2 YNNKEL come from the germline V gene (reference sequence). V gave up 0 bases and J gave up 2 bases, with 10 bases separating them. The CDR3 spans 15 residues. This CDR3 is CASSQDLTGQETQYF. For the CDR3, the DNA is TGTGCCAGCAGCCAAGATTTAACGGGACAAGAGACCCAGTACTTC.

The rearrangement uses TRBV7-8 and TRBJ1-4; 7 nucleotides agree with TRBD1. Germline V gene lookup returns CDR1 SGHVS and CDR2 FQNEAQ. This CDR3 has 14 residues. V gave up 1 base and J gave up 7 bases; unmatched junction bases: 3. This CDR3 is CASSLVTGFEKLFF. The CDR3, as DNA: TGTGCCAGCAGCTTAGTGACAGGGTTTGAAAAACTGTTTTTT. The full variable domain, completed using reference TRBV7-8 and TRBJ1-4, is GAGVSQSPRYKVAKRGQDVALRCDPISGHVSLFWYQQALGQGPEFLTYFQNEAQLDKSGLPSDRFFAERPEGSVSTLKIQRTQQEDSAVYLCASSLVTGFEKLFFGSGTQLSVL.

In regard to this clone: One junction end does not reproduce the germline sequence, and a read error may be involved. The CDR3 protein is CASSTTRDSPSTAF. CDR3 nucleotides: TGTGCCAGCTCAACGACCCGGGACAGCCCCTCCACCGCATTT. This chain joins TRBV18 and TRBJ1-1; 7 bases match TRBD1. Germline CDR1 is KGHSH and CDR2 is LQKENI. The CDR3 has 14 residues.

This clone was detected only a few times. This chain joins TRBV7-8 and TRBJ1-4, with D unresolved. V lost 5 bases and J lost 5, with 18 bases in between. This CDR3 comprises 16 residues. CDR1 SGHVS and CDR2 FQNEAQ come from the germline V gene. CDR3: CASSPSRSQANEKLFF. CDR3 in DNA: TGTGCCAGCAGCCCCTCCCGGTCTCAGGCGAATGAAAAACTGTTTTTT.

This rearrangement joins TRBV30 to TRBJ2-7, with D uncertain. The CDR3 has 13 residues. The V and J ends lost 4 bases and 0 bases respectively, with 10 bases between them. The germline V gene has CDR1 GTSNPN and CDR2 SVGIG (reference sequence). CDR3 nucleotide sequence: TGTGCCTGGAATCCGGGCTCCTCCTACGAGCAGTACTTC. Translated: CAWNPGSSYEQYF.

The CDR3 coding sequence is TGTGCCAGCAGCTTAGTACAGGGCGAGCAGTACTTC. Protein product: CASSLVQGEQYF. The chain carries TRBV7-9 and TRBJ2-7; TRBD1 might be the D (6 bases). This CDR3 region has 12 residues. Germline lookup yields CDR1 SEHNR and CDR2 FQNEAQ (reference sequence). Deletions cut 1 base from V and 6 bases from J, with 7 bases between.

This sequence joins TRBV11-3 and TRBJ2-7, with 8 bases that match TRBD1. J lost 7 bases, V lost 5 bases, and 7 bases had no gene match. Germline V CDR1 and CDR2: SGHNT, YENEEA. The CDR3 sequence is 13 residues long. Here the CDR3 DNA reads TGTGCCAGCAGCCCCGGGACAGGCCGGGAGCAGTACTTC. This encodes CASSPGTGREQYF.

The chain uses TRBV3-1 (or the pseudogene TRBV3-2) and TRBJ1-5, with D tentatively TRBD1 (5 bases). This CDR3 has 13 residues. The V gene's germline CDR1 is LGHDT and CDR2 YNNKEL (reference sequence). Trimming removed 2 bases from V and 6 bases from J, with 8 bases in between. DNA for the CDR3: TGTGCCAGCAGCCAAAGGGGCATTCAGCCCCAGCATTTT. This sequence encodes CASSQRGIQPQHF.

This chain joins TRBV27 and TRBJ2-3; D may be TRBD2 (6 bases). CDR3 length equals 14 residues. The germline V gene has CDR1 MNHEY and CDR2 SMNVEV (reference sequence). V dropped 1 base and J dropped 5 bases, with 10 bases sitting between them. CDR3 coding DNA: TGTGCCAGCAGTTTATTGGGGCGGGGAGATACGCAGTATTTT. Protein sequence: CASSLLGRGDTQYF.

The chain joins TRBV29-1 to TRBJ2-5; the D is unclear. CDR1 is SQVTM and CDR2 is ANQGSEA in the germline V gene. V was clipped by 4 bases and J by 5 bases, with 8 bases between them. The CDR3 consists of 11 residues. The CDR3 DNA reads as TGCAGCGTTGTGAAAGTGGAGACCCAGTACTTC. It codes for CSVVKVETQYF.

The chain's CDR3 is CASSLPRENTEAFF. CDR3 in DNA: TGTGCCAGCAGCTTGCCCAGAGAGAACACTGAAGCTTTCTTT. The J gene is TRBJ1-1, the V gene TRBV5-4; D not resolved. This CDR3 spans 14 amino acids. The germline V gene encodes CDR1 SGHNT and CDR2 YYREEE (reference sequence). The V end lost 1 base, the J end lost 1 base, and 8 bases lay between the germline ends.

The V gene is TRBV10-3, the J gene TRBJ2-3; 8 bases line up with TRBD1. The CDR3 contains 15 residues. V dropped 3 bases and J dropped 3; count of bases not matched to a gene: 5. CDR1 and CDR2 from the germline V gene are ENHRY and SYGVKD. The CDR3 sequence is CAISDTGQGTDTQYF. CDR3 nucleotide sequence: TGTGCCATCAGTGATACCGGACAGGGAACAGATACGCAGTATTTT.

In its sample, this clone was seen once. The chain has TRBV2 and TRBJ2-1; the match to TRBD2 covers 13 bases. This CDR3 is 16 amino acids long. The ends lost 7 bases at V and 6 bases at J; junction bases unmatched: 9. Germline V gives CDR1 SNHLY, CDR2 FYNNEI. The CDR3 is CASKENGLAGVNEQFF. CDR3 nucleotide sequence: TGTGCCAGCAAGGAAAATGGACTAGCGGGGGTCAATGAGCAGTTCTTC.

V and J are TRBV19 and TRBJ2-1; tentatively, D is TRBD1 (5 bases). The CDR3 contains 19 residues. V lost 3 bases to trimming and J lost 2 bases, with 23 bases between them. Germline V gene data show CDR1 as LNHDA and CDR2 as SQIVND (reference sequence). CDR3 in DNA: TGTGCCAGTAGTATCGCGACAGTTTTAGGGTCAGGGCCCTACAATGAGCAGTTCTTC. Its translation is CASSIATVLGSGPYNEQFF.